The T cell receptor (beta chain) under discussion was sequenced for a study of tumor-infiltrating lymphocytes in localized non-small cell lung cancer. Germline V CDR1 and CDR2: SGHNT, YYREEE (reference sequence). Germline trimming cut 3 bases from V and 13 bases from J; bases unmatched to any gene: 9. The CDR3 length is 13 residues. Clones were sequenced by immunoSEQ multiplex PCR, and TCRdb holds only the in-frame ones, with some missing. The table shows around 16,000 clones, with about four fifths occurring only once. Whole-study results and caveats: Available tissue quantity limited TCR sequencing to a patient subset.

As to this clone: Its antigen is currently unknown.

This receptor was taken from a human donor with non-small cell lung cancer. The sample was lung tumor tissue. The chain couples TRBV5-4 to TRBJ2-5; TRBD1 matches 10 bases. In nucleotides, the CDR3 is TGTGCCAGCAGCTGGAAAGGGACAGGGGAGCGGTACTTC. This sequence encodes CASSWKGTGERYF.